The 3 T cell receptor beta chains listed next were all sequenced from one sample in a study of T cells in Graves' hyperthyroidism and ophthalmopathy (dated by TCRdb to the late 2010s). Receptor amplification or capture employed multiplex PCR. Sequencing instrument: Illumina HiSeq 2000. Amplification of TCR beta CDR3 regions was carried out from RNA transcripts. The first round of RT-PCR for the TCR CDR3 was performed with the HTBI primer set and the Qiagen OneStep RT-PCR kit. TCRdb took the public reads, trimmed them with fastp at Q25, ran MiXCR for clone calling and kept in-frame beta chains. Duplicate CDR3 protein sequences are folded into a single record with the most common DNA and genes. In this sample the table shows some 620,000 distinct CDR3 sequences, around 16% of which occur a single time. The ten largest clonotypes hold approximately 3.8% of the sample. Sequenced material: blood. The source of these receptors is a woman in her thirties with Graves' hyperthyroidism.

This clonotype was seen at least ten times. The chain uses TRBV12-3 or TRBV12-4 and TRBJ2-7, with D maybe TRBD1 (5 bases). The CDR3 runs 15 residues. Trimming took 5 bases from V and 9 from J, leaving 23 bases between them. CDR3 sequence reads: CASSTYDRGPRVQYF. DNA of the CDR3: TGTGCCAGCAGTACATACGACAGAGGACCTAGAGTGCAGTACTTC.

This clonotype was picked up many times. CDR3 loop: CASSPPARTGELFF. The CDR3 region has the DNA TGTGCCAGCTCACCTCCAGCGAGGACCGGGGAGCTGTTTTTT. This chain uses TRBV18 with TRBJ2-2, with unresolved D. Deletions cut 3 bases from V and 5 bases from J, with 10 bases between. The CDR3 extends over 14 amino acids. CDR1 and CDR2 from the germline V gene are KGHSH and LQKENI.

There are many counts of this clonotype. The chain has TRBV7-8 and TRBJ2-7; the D call may be TRBD1 or TRBD2 (5 bases each). Germline CDR1 is SGHVS and CDR2 is FQNEAQ. V was clipped by 5 bases and J by 7 bases, with 24 bases between them. The CDR3 is 16 amino acids. CDR3 region: CASSPNRRSGGREQYF. DNA of the CDR3: TGTGCCAGCAGCCCGAACCGACGTAGTGGGGGACGGGAGCAGTACTTC.